This TCR beta chain was profiled in a study of CD4 T cells in relation to SARS-CoV-2 and coronaviruses. Clones were sequenced by immunoSEQ multiplex PCR, and TCRdb holds only the in-frame ones, with some missing. The table shows around 20,000 clones, with around 67% occurring only once. Findings and limits, study-wide: The cross-reactivity analysis covered only spike protein, not other viral proteins.

Germline-derived CDR1 and CDR2 are MNHNY and SVGAGI (reference sequence). The CDR3 runs to 13 residues. V lost 5 bases, J lost 6 bases, and 4 bases stayed unmatched. As regards this clone: The antigen remains unidentified.

The unexposed donors gave CD4+ T cells in 2011-2018, prior to COVID-19. Isolation of CD4+ T cells took place after roughly nine days in culture. Unexposed-donor CD4+ T cells were probed with SARS-CoV-2 S/N and four cold-coronavirus spikes, cells permitting. Cultures received half-medium IL-2 refreshes on days 3 and 7. The V call is TRBV6-6, the J call TRBJ2-1; the match to TRBD2 covers 7 bases. The sample taken for sequencing was CD4+ T cells from PBMCs, cultured in vitro. The clonotype was recovered from a human donor in good health. CDR3 protein: CASSPTSANEQFF. CDR3 bases: TGTGCCAGCAGTCCAACTAGCGCCAATGAGCAGTTCTTC.